This TCR beta chain is drawn from a study of T cell changes during pregnancy in multiple sclerosis. V shed 3 bases and J 3 bases; nucleotides not matched to a gene: 7. CDR3 length: 16 residues. Germline lookup yields CDR1 SGHRS and CDR2 YFSETQ. TCRdb keeps only in-frame clones here, not all; method: immunoSEQ multiplex PCR. The data hold about 50,000 clones, with approximately 90% observed a single time. The sequence came from a female donor with multiple sclerosis, enrolled in a pregnancy study. This chain joins TRBV5-1 and TRBJ1-3; 9 bases line up with TRBD1. Material: CD4+ T cells from peripheral blood mononuclear cells, obtained after pregnancy. CDR3 in DNA: TGCGCCAGCAGCTCAACAGGGGGCGGAGGTGGAAACACCATATATTTT. Translating gives CASSSTGGGGGNTIYF.